These T cell receptor beta chains were read from a single sample in a study of T cell responses to AZD1222 COVID-19 vaccine. Method: immunoSEQ multiplex PCR; TCRdb's copy keeps in-frame clones and lacks some. The table has under 150,000 clones, about 90% seen once. The input for sequencing was peripheral blood, taken 28 days after the second AZD1222 dose. The origin of the receptors is an adult who received the AZD1222 COVID-19 vaccine. The conserved cysteine and the conserved F or W are not part of the CDR3 here.

v_call	j_call	cdr3_length	cdr3_aa
TRBV14	TRBJ2-3	12	ASSQGTRTDTQY
TRBV15	TRBJ2-5	13	ATSNRDRGLQTQY
TRBV7-9	TRBJ2-1	10	ASSFGERKQF
TRBV6-5	TRBJ2-1	11	ASRGSGVGEQF
TRBV11-2	TRBJ2-1	16	ASSLAGSGVFSYNEQF
TRBV27	TRBJ2-7	11	ASSSAGSYEQY
TRBV5-8	TRBJ1-2	13	ASSLGSDRNYGYT
TRBV11-2	TRBJ2-5	9	ASVREGTQY
TRBV19	TRBJ2-2	14	ASKRLAGENTGELF
TRBV4-2	TRBJ2-7	13	ASSDSADTSYEQY
TRBV6-5	TRBJ2-5	10	ASSTGIETQY
TRBV5-1	TRBJ2-3	14	ASSPQGPSGTDTQY
TRBV29-1	TRBJ1-1	10	SVSQVNTEAF
TRBV19	TRBJ1-5	12	ASSTQGGNQPQH
TRBV28	TRBJ1-1	10	ATIQKWTEAF
TRBV20-1	TRBJ1-5	15	SASAYGTENSNQPQH
TRBV10-3	TRBJ1-1	17	AISESMSMGDRDGTEAF
TRBV27	TRBJ2-5	13	ASRLAGGRQETQY
TRBV7-9	TRBJ1-4	12	ASSLANQDEKLF
TRBV5-1	TRBJ2-1	14	ASSWTGTSIGNEQF
TRBV9	TRBJ2-3	13	ASSGTGAVTDTQY
TRBV28	TRBJ2-7	12	ASSLRQGAREQY
TRBV12-2	TRBJ1-5	19	ASRSKGGSGQGYPSNQPQH
TRBV28	TRBJ2-1	14	ASSLTSSGSYNEQF
TRBV28	TRBJ2-4	16	ASSFSAGRMSMGNIQY
TRBV6-5	TRBJ2-5	11	ASSYAVEGTQY
TRBV19	TRBJ2-7	14	ASSHRGLAPTYEQY
TRBV10-2	TRBJ1-4	15	ASSESGTGRFNEKLF
TRBV21-1	TRBJ1-5	14	ASSKERKSKDQPQH
TRBV7-6	TRBJ2-1	15	ASSLAPLAGGLAEQF
TRBV7-9	TRBJ2-7	13	ASSAGGTSGISVY
TRBV5-4	TRBJ2-1	14	ASSLGGLANYNEQF
TRBV7-7	TRBJ2-1	12	ASSLGGSYNEQF
TRBV15	TRBJ2-1	12	ATSRDPGASEQF
TRBV2	TRBJ1-3	12	ASRDRATGNTIY
TRBV28	TRBJ1-2	13	ASSLYGIDYYGYT
TRBV18	TRBJ2-5	12	ASSRDPNQETQY
TRBV5-6	TRBJ2-3	14	ASSLGTGGRLDTQY
TRBV5-1	TRBJ2-1	15	ASSLGRLRGGLNEQF
TRBV5-1	TRBJ1-3	14	ASTSGGFSSGNTIY
TRBV4-3	TRBJ2-3	13	ASSGGGRGTDTQY
TRBV7-2	TRBJ1-2	14	ASSPRTGGGNYGYT
TRBV6-2/TRBV6-3	TRBJ2-1	14	ASSYSMAGGNNEQF
TRBV13	TRBJ2-7	14	ASSPQAGGPLNEQY
TRBV7-2	TRBJ1-6	15	ASSFLQGINSDSPLH
TRBV4-1	TRBJ2-1	14	ASSQIGTNSYNEQF
TRBV20-1	TRBJ2-7	12	SASLRGLSYEQY
TRBV29-1	TRBJ1-2	12	SVEGGAPFYGYT
TRBV10-3	TRBJ2-1	11	AISEGFYNEQF
TRBV5-1	TRBJ1-2	11	ASSLGTFYGYT
TRBV18	TRBJ1-1	15	ASSPTQGRQVDTEAF
TRBV6-2/TRBV6-3	TRBJ1-5	13	ASSYPGTVEQPQH
TRBV27	TRBJ1-2	12	ASSLRGRVEGYT
TRBV6-6	TRBJ1-5	14	ASSYRGQGGDQPQH
TRBV9	TRBJ2-7	14	ASSVGSGGLADEQY
TRBV7-9	TRBJ2-3	14	ASSLHPRLLSDTQY